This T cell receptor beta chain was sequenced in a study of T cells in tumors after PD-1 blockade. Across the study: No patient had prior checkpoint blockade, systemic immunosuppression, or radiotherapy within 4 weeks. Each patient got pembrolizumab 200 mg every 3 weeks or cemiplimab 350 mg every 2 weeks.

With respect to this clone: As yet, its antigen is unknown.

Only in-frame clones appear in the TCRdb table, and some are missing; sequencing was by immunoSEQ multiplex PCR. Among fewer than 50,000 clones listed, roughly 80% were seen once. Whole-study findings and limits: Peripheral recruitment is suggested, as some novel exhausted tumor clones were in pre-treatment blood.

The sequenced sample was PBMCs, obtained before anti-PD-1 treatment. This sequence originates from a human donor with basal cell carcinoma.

This chain's CDR3 is CASSRGSPNTEAFF. The CDR3 bases are TGTGCCAGTAGTCGGGGCAGTCCTAACACTGAAGCTTTCTTT. The rearrangement links TRBV19 to TRBJ1-1; D may be TRBD1 (5 bases). The germline V gene has CDR1 LNHDA and CDR2 SQIVND (reference sequence). This CDR3 region has 14 residues. Trimming removed 5 bases at V and 2 bases at J, with 12 bases between.